This is a list of T cell receptor beta chains from one sample in a study of blood T cell repertoires in COVID-19. The data were produced by immunoSEQ multiplex PCR, yet TCRdb's version contains in-frame clones alone and is incomplete. The sample includes some 83,000 clones, about four fifths of them seen just once. The sequencing sample was made of peripheral blood. These receptor sequences come from a man between 50 and 59 years old with acute or convalescent COVID-19. Both conserved end residues are part of each CDR3. Each record gives: D gene, clone size, J gene, V gene, CDR3 DNA, CDR3 protein. A D gene is named only where the DNA matches it firmly. Size tells how often a clone was seen (once, few, many) or the class of an expanded clone, and some rows leave it out.

D gene: .; clone size: .; J gene: TRBJ1-2; V gene: TRBV27; CDR3 DNA: TGTGCCAGCAGTTTATCGAACCCCCTACAGGGTCACTATGGCTACACCTTC; CDR3 protein: CASSLSNPLQGHYGYTF
D gene: .; clone size: .; J gene: TRBJ1-3; V gene: TRBV6-5; CDR3 DNA: TGTGCCAGCAGTCAAACGGGGATCCTGGGAAACACCATATATTTT; CDR3 protein: CASSQTGILGNTIYF
D gene: TRBD1; clone size: .; J gene: TRBJ1-1; V gene: TRBV27; CDR3 DNA: TGTGCCAGCAGTCTAATAGGGACAGCGAACACTGAAGCTTTCTTT; CDR3 protein: CASSLIGTANTEAFF
D gene: .; clone size: .; J gene: TRBJ1-4; V gene: TRBV11-2; CDR3 DNA: TGTGCCAGCAGCTTAGGTTCCGGGGGTAATGAAAAACTGTTTTTT; CDR3 protein: CASSLGSGGNEKLFF
D gene: .; clone size: .; J gene: TRBJ1-5; V gene: TRBV18; CDR3 DNA: TGTGCCATCGAGCTTCGGTCTATGGGCAATCAGCCCCAGCATTTT; CDR3 protein: CAIELRSMGNQPQHF
D gene: .; clone size: .; J gene: TRBJ1-3; V gene: TRBV6-5; CDR3 DNA: TGTGCCAGCAGACCGCGGCGGCGTGGAAACACCATATATTTT; CDR3 protein: CASRPRRRGNTIYF
D gene: .; clone size: .; J gene: TRBJ1-1; V gene: TRBV30; CDR3 DNA: TGTGCCTGGAGTGTTGCCCGGGTTCAGAACACTGAAGCTTTCTTT; CDR3 protein: CAWSVARVQNTEAFF
D gene: TRBD1; clone size: .; J gene: TRBJ1-4; V gene: TRBV4-1; CDR3 DNA: TGCGCCAGCAGCCAAGAGTCGGGACAGAGTAATGAAAAACTGTTTTTT; CDR3 protein: CASSQESGQSNEKLFF
D gene: .; clone size: .; J gene: TRBJ1-3; V gene: TRBV19; CDR3 DNA: TGTGCCAGTAGTATAGCTGGAGGGGTGAGAAACACCATATATTTT; CDR3 protein: CASSIAGGVRNTIYF
D gene: TRBD1; clone size: few; J gene: TRBJ2-7; V gene: TRBV4-2; CDR3 DNA: TGTGCCAGCAGCCAAGATGACAGGGCCTACGAGCAGTACTTC; CDR3 protein: CASSQDDRAYEQYF
D gene: .; clone size: few; J gene: TRBJ1-5; V gene: TRBV5-1; CDR3 DNA: TGCGCCAGCAGTTTGCGCGGGGATAGCAATCAGCCCCAGCATTTT; CDR3 protein: CASSLRGDSNQPQHF
D gene: .; clone size: .; J gene: TRBJ1-5; V gene: TRBV25-1; CDR3 DNA: TGTGCCAGCAGTGCCGTAGGGCAGGGCGATAATCAGCCCCAGCATTTT; CDR3 protein: CASSAVGQGDNQPQHF
D gene: .; clone size: few; J gene: TRBJ1-2; V gene: TRBV6-2/TRBV6-3; CDR3 DNA: TGTGCCAGCAGTCCCCGGACAGAAACCTATGGCTACACCTTC; CDR3 protein: CASSPRTETYGYTF
D gene: .; clone size: .; J gene: TRBJ1-1; V gene: TRBV5-1; CDR3 DNA: TGCGCCAGCAGCTCCGTGGGGGGAAGGGTCACTGAAGCTTTCTTT; CDR3 protein: CASSSVGGRVTEAFF
D gene: .; clone size: .; J gene: TRBJ1-6; V gene: TRBV27; CDR3 DNA: TGTGCCACTACACGCCGGGTCAACTCCTATAATTCACCCCTCCACTTT; CDR3 protein: CATTRRVNSYNSPLHF
D gene: TRBD1; clone size: .; J gene: TRBJ1-2; V gene: TRBV28; CDR3 DNA: TGTGCCAGCAGTCCCGCAGGGACAGGGTGGAACTTAGGCTACACCTTC; CDR3 protein: CASSPAGTGWNLGYTF
D gene: .; clone size: .; J gene: TRBJ1-1; V gene: TRBV3-1/TRBV3-2; CDR3 DNA: TGTGCCAGCAGCCAAATAAGAACAACTGAAGCTTTCTTT; CDR3 protein: CASSQIRTTEAFF
D gene: .; clone size: once; J gene: TRBJ2-3; V gene: TRBV24-1; CDR3 DNA: TGTGCCACCAGTGAGGAAGGGCGGGCAGATACGCAGTATTTT; CDR3 protein: CATSEEGRADTQYF
D gene: TRBD1; clone size: .; J gene: TRBJ1-2; V gene: TRBV7-2; CDR3 DNA: TGTGCCAGCAGCTTAGAGGGCAGGGGGCCTTCTGGCTACACCTTC; CDR3 protein: CASSLEGRGPSGYTF
D gene: .; clone size: .; J gene: TRBJ1-5; V gene: TRBV18; CDR3 DNA: TGTGCCAGCTCCGCGACAGCTAGCAATCAGCCCCAGCATTTT; CDR3 protein: CASSATASNQPQHF
D gene: TRBD2; clone size: .; J gene: TRBJ2-5; V gene: TRBV11-3; CDR3 DNA: TGTGCCAGCAGCTCGGGGGGGCGTGAGACCCAGTACTTC; CDR3 protein: CASSSGGRETQYF
D gene: TRBD2; clone size: .; J gene: TRBJ2-7; V gene: TRBV7-8; CDR3 DNA: TGTGCCAGCAGCAGCTTTTCTCCGTCTAGCGGGGGATCCTACGAGCAGTACTTC; CDR3 protein: CASSSFSPSSGGSYEQYF
D gene: .; clone size: .; J gene: TRBJ2-1; V gene: TRBV11-3; CDR3 DNA: TGTGCCAGCAGCTCCTCTCGTCTTGAGGCGTACAATGAGCAGTTCTTC; CDR3 protein: CASSSSRLEAYNEQFF
D gene: TRBD1; clone size: .; J gene: TRBJ1-2; V gene: TRBV28; CDR3 DNA: TGTGCCAGCAACCAGGGGGCGTATGGCTACACCTTC; CDR3 protein: CASNQGAYGYTF
D gene: TRBD1; clone size: .; J gene: TRBJ1-4; V gene: TRBV14; CDR3 DNA: TGTGCCAGCAGCCTCTATACGGGACAGGGGTTGTTTTTT; CDR3 protein: CASSLYTGQGLFF
D gene: TRBD1; clone size: .; J gene: TRBJ1-5; V gene: TRBV2; CDR3 DNA: TGTGCCAGCAGTGGACAGGGATCGAGTCAGCCCCAGCATTTT; CDR3 protein: CASSGQGSSQPQHF
D gene: TRBD1; clone size: few; J gene: TRBJ1-5; V gene: TRBV7-2; CDR3 DNA: TGTGCCAGCAGCCCAGGGGGCGCGAGCAATCAGCCCCAGCATTTT; CDR3 protein: CASSPGGASNQPQHF
D gene: TRBD1; clone size: .; J gene: TRBJ1-6; V gene: TRBV27; CDR3 DNA: TGTGCCAGCAGTTCTAACCCCGGGACAGGCAATTCACCCCTCCACTTT; CDR3 protein: CASSSNPGTGNSPLHF
D gene: .; clone size: .; J gene: TRBJ2-7; V gene: TRBV6-5; CDR3 DNA: TGTGCCAGCAGTAGCGGACAGCAAATCTACGAGCAGTACTTC; CDR3 protein: CASSSGQQIYEQYF
D gene: .; clone size: .; J gene: TRBJ1-5; V gene: TRBV6-5; CDR3 DNA: TGTGCCAGCAGTCGCGGGACCACTTTCAATCAGCCCCAGCATTTT; CDR3 protein: CASSRGTTFNQPQHF
D gene: .; clone size: .; J gene: TRBJ1-4; V gene: TRBV28; CDR3 DNA: TGTGCCAGCAGTCAGACATCGACTAATGAAAAACTGTTTTTT; CDR3 protein: CASSQTSTNEKLFF
D gene: TRBD2; clone size: few; J gene: TRBJ2-1; V gene: TRBV28; CDR3 DNA: TGTGCCAGCAGTGCCTCTAGCGGGAGGGCCATGAATGAGCAGTTCTTC; CDR3 protein: CASSASSGRAMNEQFF
D gene: .; clone size: .; J gene: TRBJ2-7; V gene: TRBV10-3; CDR3 DNA: TGTGCCATCAGTGAGGTGTCCGGGGACGAGCAGTACTTC; CDR3 protein: CAISEVSGDEQYF
D gene: .; clone size: .; J gene: TRBJ2-7; V gene: TRBV29-1; CDR3 DNA: TGCAGCGTTAAGACAGGTAGTGCCTACGAGCAGTACTTC; CDR3 protein: CSVKTGSAYEQYF
D gene: .; clone size: .; J gene: TRBJ2-1; V gene: TRBV6-5; CDR3 DNA: TGTGCCAGCAGAGCCTCAAACGGGAACAATGAGCAGTTCTTC; CDR3 protein: CASRASNGNNEQFF
D gene: TRBD2; clone size: once; J gene: TRBJ2-7; V gene: TRBV28; CDR3 DNA: TGTGCCAGCAGTTCAGGGGCAGCGGGAGTTGGCGAGCAGTACTTC; CDR3 protein: CASSSGAAGVGEQYF
D gene: TRBD1; clone size: .; J gene: TRBJ1-6; V gene: TRBV7-9; CDR3 DNA: TGTGCCAGCAGCGCGGGACAGCTAAATTCACCCCTCCACTTT; CDR3 protein: CASSAGQLNSPLHF
D gene: .; clone size: .; J gene: TRBJ1-1; V gene: TRBV7-9; CDR3 DNA: TGTGCCAGCAGCTTAGGGGAGGAAGCTTTCTTT; CDR3 protein: CASSLGEEAFF
D gene: .; clone size: .; J gene: TRBJ2-2; V gene: TRBV7-2; CDR3 DNA: TGTGCCAGCAGCGGTAGCGGGACAGCCGGGGAGCTGTTTTTT; CDR3 protein: CASSGSGTAGELFF
D gene: .; clone size: .; J gene: TRBJ1-3; V gene: TRBV4-1; CDR3 DNA: TGCGCCAGCAGCCAATACTCAGGGACTGGAAACACCATATATTTT; CDR3 protein: CASSQYSGTGNTIYF
D gene: .; clone size: .; J gene: TRBJ1-5; V gene: TRBV18; CDR3 DNA: TGTGCCAGCTCACCACAGGGGGGCAATCAGCCCCAGCATTTT; CDR3 protein: CASSPQGGNQPQHF
D gene: .; clone size: .; J gene: TRBJ2-7; V gene: TRBV15; CDR3 DNA: TGTGCCACCAGCAGATCGGGAACCTCCTACGAGCAGTACTTC; CDR3 protein: CATSRSGTSYEQYF